This TCR beta chain comes out of a study of regulatory T cells in long-lasting Graves disease (dated by TCRdb to about 2021). Concerning the study at large: Persistent Graves' disease was defined as antithyroid drug treatment for over 5 years with persistently positive TSH receptor autoantibodies. Peripheral blood TCR sequencing and RNA sequencing compared persistent Graves' disease patients with newly diagnosed Graves' disease patients. The study was conducted in China and was registered as a clinical trial. A total of roughly 33 samples were covered by TCR sequencing, comprising about 13 persistent and roughly 20 newly diagnosed Graves' disease patients. On average, persistent Graves' disease patients in the clinical cohort had been on antithyroid drugs for approximately 10 years. The investigation overall reported the following: The small sample size was acknowledged by the authors as a limitation that may reduce accuracy. Lower TCR Shannon entropy and fewer highly expanded clones were observed in persistent Graves' disease patients than in newly diagnosed patients, which suggested clonal expansion. TRBV28, TRBJ1-2 and TRBJ2-5 were preferentially used in persistent disease, while TRBV20-1 and TRBJ2-1 were favored in newly diagnosed disease. Patients with persistent disease shared more public clonotypes (about 2,700) than newly diagnosed patients did (about 970). Peripheral blood alone was examined, since thyroid tissue, which constituted the primary lesion, could not be accessed. Only the TCR beta chain was sequenced and analyzed.

Of note for this clonotype: Its antigen remains undetermined. No qualities accompany the bases; no much larger clone lies one base away.

The sample's time point label, in plain terms: persistent/refractory GD, antithyroid drugs over 5 years with positive TRAb. For both TCR sequencing and RNA sequencing, RNA was extracted from PBMCs using TRIzol. Graves' disease was diagnosed according to American Thyroid Association guidelines. Patients were recruited from an endocrinology department in Xi'an, China. Each patient gave about 10 milliliters of peripheral blood, collected in an EDTA anticoagulant tube. Ficoll Paque Plus density gradient separation was used to isolate PBMCs, and no further T cell sorting was performed. An Agilent 2100 Bioanalyzer and agarose gel were used to assess RNA quality, and a NanoDrop 2000 was used to measure RNA concentration. Counted from cysteine to phenylalanine, this CDR3 has 15 amino acids. Here the CDR3 DNA is all that survives: 45 bases in frame from base 1. Trimming takes 1 base from V and 3 bases from J, and the germline ends sit 13 bases apart. Per the germline V gene, SQVTM is the CDR1 and ANQGSEA is the CDR2.

The library was obtained by multiplex PCR. Sequenced on an Illumina HiSeq 4000. TCR beta libraries were built with iRepertoire HTBI primers and Arm-PCR amplification of CDR3 regions. Before sequencing, the PCR products went through gel purification. In the original analysis: A total of fewer than 80 TRBV and 14 TRBJ segments were identified across samples and were used for gene usage analysis of CDR3 amino acid clonotypes. Filtered high-quality paired reads were merged into contigs using COPE and FqMerger. BLAST was used to align contigs to IMGT TRBV, TRBD and TRBJ reference genes, and CDR3 was defined according to IMGT. Clonotypes above 0.1% frequency were classified as highly expanded clones. Repertoire diversity was measured by Shannon entropy, and V-J evenness by the Gini coefficient. A clonotype found in more than one individual was treated as public. The public reads were reanalyzed by TCRdb: fastp trimming at Q25, MiXCR alignment, in-frame beta chains only. Each CDR3 protein gets just one entry, which takes the most common genes and DNA from the rows behind it. These V and J calls rely on TCRdb rather than the paper's analysis. The sample table records hundreds of thousands of distinct CDR3 sequences; 22% of these occur just once. Around 13% of the sample is in the top ten clones.

This sequence uses TRBV29-1 and TRBJ2-1; the D region may be TRBD1 or TRBD2, each matching 6 bases equally. Sample: peripheral blood mononuclear cells (PBMCs), taken when the disease was refractory, from a patient treated with antithyroid drugs. This sequence originates from a female donor with Graves disease. The nucleotides are TGCAGCGTTGAAGGGGAGGCAGGGGTCTACAATGAGCAGTTCTTC. Translated, it reads CSVEGEAGVYNEQFF.